The 22 T cell receptor beta chains below all came from one sample that was sequenced in a study of T-cell reconstitution after alpha-beta-depleted transplantation in children. Preparation of the TCRbeta library involved a method that used unique molecular identifiers. TCRdb ran MiXCR on the PCR reads and lists one entry per CDR3 protein. The sample includes 490,000 or so distinct CDR3 sequences, approximately 12% of them seen just once. The input for sequencing was PBMCs from the stem cell graft donor, taken from the stem cell graft. Receptor source: a human donor who donated a stem cell graft to a child with combined immunodeficiency.

The chain recombines TRBV9 with TRBJ2-7; 10 positions agree with TRBD2. The CDR3 runs to 15 residues. The V gene end was trimmed by 2 bases and the J gene end by 0 bases; junction bases not matched to a gene: 2. Germline V gene sequence: CDR1 SGDLS, CDR2 YYNGEE. CDR3: CASSVGLADSYEQYF. As DNA, the CDR3 is TGTGCCAGCAGCGTTGGACTAGCGGACTCCTACGAGCAGTACTTC.

V usage is TRBV2 and J usage is TRBJ1-6; D remains unclear. The V end lost 3 bases, the J end lost 4 bases, and 13 bases lay between the germline ends. CDR1 SNHLY and CDR2 FYNNEI come from the germline V gene. The CDR3 is made up of 16 amino acids. The CDR3 is CASSERSGDYNSPLHF. In DNA form, the CDR3 reads TGTGCCAGCAGTGAGCGGTCAGGAGATTATAATTCACCCCTCCACTTT.

This clonotype has only a few counts. V and J are TRBV6-6 and TRBJ1-5; no definite D call. The CDR3 is 12 residues long. CDR1 and CDR2 (germline): MNHNY, SVGAGI (reference sequence). V was shortened by 1 base and J by 9 bases, with 7 bases between the two germline ends. The CDR3 coding sequence is TGTGCCAGCAGTTACTTGAACCCGCCCCAGCATTTT. It translates to CASSYLNPPQHF.

This clonotype was counted once. This chain connects TRBV20-1 to TRBJ2-7; 13 positions match TRBD2. The CDR3 loop spans 17 amino acids. CDR1 is DFQATT and CDR2 is SNEGSKA in the germline V gene (reference sequence). The V and J ends lost 2 bases and 3 bases, in that order; junction bases with no gene match: 10. CDR3 residues: CSARTSGGAKFLYEQYF. The CDR3 DNA reads as TGCAGTGCTAGAACTAGCGGGGGGGCCAAATTCCTCTACGAGCAGTACTTC.

This clonotype came up many times. The chain employs TRBV10-3 and TRBJ2-1; 14 bases line up with TRBD2. The V gene end was trimmed by 4 bases and the J gene end by 0 bases; junction bases not matched to a gene: 2. The CDR3 is 17 amino acids. Germline V gene data show CDR1 as ENHRY and CDR2 as SYGVKD. The CDR3 nucleotides are TGTGCCATCAGTGGAGGGACTAGCGGGAGCTCCTACAATGAGCAGTTCTTC. Residues: CAISGGTSGSSYNEQFF.

The genes are TRBV7-6 and TRBJ2-6, with D perhaps TRBD1 or TRBD2 (6 bases each). The V and J ends lost 6 bases and 1 base respectively, with 19 bases between them. Germline CDR1 reads SGHVS; CDR2 reads FNYEAQ. This CDR3 region has 18 residues. Here the CDR3 DNA reads TGTGCCAGCAGTTCCTTGGGGGGCCAGAATTCTGGGGCCAACGTCCTGACTTTC. Translation: CASSSLGGQNSGANVLTF.

The chain combines TRBV6-1 with TRBJ2-5; the D is unclear. Deletions cut 1 base from V and 4 bases from J, with 4 bases between. CDR3 length: 12 residues. Germline V lookup: CDR1 MNHNS, CDR2 SASEGT. CDR3 residues: CASSEVRETQYF. The DNA of the CDR3 is TGTGCCAGCAGTGAAGTAAGAGAGACCCAGTACTTC.

This clonotype was recorded once. A much larger clone differs by one base, so this may be a read error. Since no conserved phenylalanine or tryptophan closes the CDR3, a read error is the likely cause. In DNA, the CDR3 is TGTGCCACCAGTGATCAAATCACAGATACGCAGTATTAT. Protein product: CATSDQITDTQYY. The chain has TRBV24-1 and TRBJ2-3; no clear D. With 3 bases removed from V and 2 bases from J, the gap between germline ends came to 5 bases. Looked up from germline, CDR1 is KGHDR and CDR2 is SFDVKD. The CDR3 has 13 residues.

The rearrangement links TRBV20-1 to TRBJ2-7; 7 bases are shared with TRBD1. The V and J ends lost 3 bases and 4 bases, in that order; junction bases with no gene match: 15. This CDR3 spans 16 amino acids. Germline values: CDR1 DFQATT, CDR2 SNEGSKA (reference sequence). As DNA, the CDR3 is TGCAGTGCTAGCGGGGACAGAGGCAGGGGGATTTACGAGCAGTACTTC. Residues: CSASGDRGRGIYEQYF.

Ten or more counts support this clonotype. V usage is TRBV24-1 and J usage is TRBJ2-1; 8 nucleotides align to TRBD1. V lost 1 base to trimming and J lost 0 bases; unmatched junction nucleotides: 10. Germline loops: CDR1 KGHDR, CDR2 SFDVKD. The CDR3 contains 19 residues. The chain's CDR3 is CATSDFPRSGGYSYNEQFF. CDR3 nucleotides: TGTGCCACCAGTGATTTCCCCCGGTCAGGGGGCTACTCCTACAATGAGCAGTTCTTC.

The chain joins TRBV29-1 to TRBJ1-2; no firm D call. V was shortened by 2 bases and J by 8 bases, with 15 bases between the two germline ends. The CDR3 totals 13 residues. Per the germline V gene, CDR1 is SQVTM and CDR2 is ANQGSEA. The CDR3 reads CSVEKAPGSGYTF. The CDR3 nucleotides read TGCAGCGTTGAAAAAGCCCCCGGATCGGGCTACACCTTC.

This clonotype came up many times. The rearrangement joins TRBV20-1 to TRBJ2-7; no reliable D call. The CDR3 consists of 13 residues. Germline V gives CDR1 DFQATT, CDR2 SNEGSKA (reference sequence). V gave up 3 bases and J gave up 2 bases, with 11 bases separating them. In DNA form, the CDR3 reads TGCAGTGCTAGCCCTAGAAGGGCCTACGAGCAGTACTTC. This codes for CSASPRRAYEQYF.

The chain uses TRBV7-7 and TRBJ2-7; D is unclear. This CDR3 has 11 amino acids. Germline lookup yields CDR1 SSHAT and CDR2 FNYEAQ (reference sequence). The CDR3 DNA sequence: TGTGCTGTGCGGTCGTCCTACGAGCAGTACTTC. Translation gives CAVRSSYEQYF.

This clonotype was recorded a few times. V usage is TRBV5-6 and J usage is TRBJ2-1, with D perhaps assigned TRBD1 or TRBD2 (5 bases each). Germline V gene sequence: CDR1 SGHDT, CDR2 YYEEEE. The V end lost 3 bases, the J end lost 6 bases, and 16 bases lay between the germline ends. The CDR3 has 15 amino acids. The CDR3 DNA sequence: TGTGCCAGCAGCTGGGGGACCACCCCTCGCAATGAGCAGTTCTTC. It codes for CASSWGTTPRNEQFF.

This clonotype came up a few times. The chain employs TRBV3-1 and TRBJ2-7; D uncertain. In germline, CDR1 is LGHDT, CDR2 YNNKEL (reference sequence). The length of the CDR3 is 15 residues. V lost 0 bases and J lost 1, with 10 bases in between. The CDR3 sequence is CASSQEWSWSYEQYF. CDR3 DNA: TGTGCCAGCAGCCAAGAGTGGAGTTGGTCCTACGAGCAGTACTTC.

This clonotype was detected only a few times. The chain uses TRBV14 and TRBJ2-5; a weak D match, TRBD1 (6 bases). CDR3 length equals 12 residues. Trimming removed 0 bases from V and 10 bases from J, with 9 bases in between. Per germline, CDR1 SGHDN and CDR2 FVKESK. The CDR3 sequence is CASSQDRTDQYF. Here the CDR3 DNA reads TGTGCCAGCAGCCAAGATAGGACAGACCAGTACTTC.

The V gene is TRBV12-3 or TRBV12-4, the J gene TRBJ1-2, with 7 bases lining up with TRBD1. Trimming took 5 bases from V and 4 from J; bases not matched to a gene: 7. This CDR3 has 14 residues. CDR3 coding DNA: TGTGCCAGCAGTGATGACAGGGCTACCTATGGCTACACCTTC. Residues: CASSDDRATYGYTF.

This clonotype was counted only a few times. This chain joins TRBV12-3 or TRBV12-4 and TRBJ1-2; no clear D gene. Trimming stripped 2 bases from V and 4 bases from J, with 5 bases between. This CDR3 is 12 amino acids long. CDR3 bases: TGTGCCAGCAGTTTACACAGCTATGGCTACACCTTC. Its protein is CASSLHSYGYTF.

This clonotype has more than one count but fewer than ten. The gene calls are TRBV29-1 and TRBJ1-1, with D maybe TRBD1 (6 bases). The V gene lost 7 bases and the J gene lost 3 bases, with 15 bases spanning the gap. The CDR3 extends over 13 amino acids. Per the germline V gene, CDR1 is SQVTM and CDR2 is ANQGSEA. CDR3 nucleotide sequence: TGCAGCGCCCCGGGGGGCCAGTACACTGAAGCTTTCTTT. It encodes CSAPGGQYTEAFF.

This clonotype was found a few times. The chain employs TRBV12-3 or TRBV12-4 and TRBJ2-7, with 8 bases matching TRBD2. Trimming cost V 4 bases and J 2 bases; bases outside gene matches: 13. This CDR3 contains 17 residues. CDR3 DNA: TGTGCCAGCAGTTCCCTTCTTGGCGGGAGGACCACCTACGAGCAGTACTTC. It yields the protein CASSSLLGGRTTYEQYF.

This clonotype was seen more than once but under ten times. The gene calls are TRBV7-9 and TRBJ2-7; the D is unclear. Germline CDR1 and CDR2: SEHNR and FQNEAQ (reference sequence). This CDR3 spans 13 amino acids. The V end was cut by 5 bases, the J end by 4 bases, with 12 bases between. CDR3: CASSASGEYEQYF. The DNA of the CDR3 is TGTGCCAGCAGCGCGTCGGGCGAATACGAGCAGTACTTC.

This chain connects TRBV30 to TRBJ2-1, with 10 bases aligning to TRBD2. The germline gives CDR1 GTSNPN, CDR2 SVGIG (reference sequence). Unmatched junction bases numbered 6, after V lost 0 bases and J lost 7 bases. The CDR3 runs 15 residues. The CDR3 sequence is CAWSVGTSVGNEQFF. The DNA of the CDR3 is TGTGCCTGGAGTGTAGGGACTAGCGTGGGGAATGAGCAGTTCTTC.